The source of this T cell receptor beta chain is a study of long-term antiretroviral therapy in people with HIV. Study-wide results and caveats: ART adherence, viral resistance and therapy changes were not recorded.

Samples were assayed with immunoSEQ v3.0 at survey level. Target depth was roughly 35,000-55,000 T-cell genomes per sample. Assay: immunoSEQ multiplex PCR; the TCRdb copy retains only in-frame clones and omits some. The data show more than 25,000 clones, with 80% to 95% seen just once and approximately 4.2% held by the top ten. This clone was counted a single time. What it binds is not known. V lost 2 bases, J lost 1 base, and 11 bases lay in between. Germline lookup yields CDR1 LNHDA and CDR2 SQIVND (reference sequence). The CDR3 spans 15 residues. V and J are TRBV19 and TRBJ1-2; the D is unclear. The specimen was unsorted PBMCs, collected 3.1 years after starting antiretroviral therapy. The receptor was derived from a man aged 18 to 35 with HIV. The CDR3 reads CASSILVGINYGYTF. In DNA form, the CDR3 reads TGTGCCAGTAGTATACTAGTGGGAATTAACTATGGCTACACCTTC.